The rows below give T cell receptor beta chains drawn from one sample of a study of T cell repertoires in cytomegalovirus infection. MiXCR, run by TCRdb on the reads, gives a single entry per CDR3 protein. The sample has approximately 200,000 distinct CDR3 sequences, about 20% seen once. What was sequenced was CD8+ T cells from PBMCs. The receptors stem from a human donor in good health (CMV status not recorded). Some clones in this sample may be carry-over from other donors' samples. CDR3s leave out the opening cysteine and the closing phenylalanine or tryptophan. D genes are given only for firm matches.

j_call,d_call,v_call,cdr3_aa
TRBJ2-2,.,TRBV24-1,ATSDVPGHVTGELF
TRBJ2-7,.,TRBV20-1,SARVRGGFSYEQY
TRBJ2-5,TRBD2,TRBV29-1,SVNLAEETQY
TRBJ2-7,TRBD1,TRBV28,ASSATGAYEQY
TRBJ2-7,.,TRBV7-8,ASTYRATYEQY
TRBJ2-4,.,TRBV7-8,ASSSDMVKNIQY
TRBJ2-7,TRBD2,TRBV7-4,ASSGGASGGSYEQY
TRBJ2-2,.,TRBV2,ASSGQNTGELF
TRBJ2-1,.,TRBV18,ASSPLGGVEEQF
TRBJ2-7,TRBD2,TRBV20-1,SAPGRDYQMGYEQY
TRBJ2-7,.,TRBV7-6,ASSRTGGSSYEQY
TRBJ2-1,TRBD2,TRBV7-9,ASSLGGLADEQF
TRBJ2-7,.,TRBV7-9,ASSSIIYEQY
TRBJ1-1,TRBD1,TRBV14,TSSHLDRGVENTEAF
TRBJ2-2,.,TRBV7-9,ASSLGRNNGELF
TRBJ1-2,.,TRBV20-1,SARVPGNYGYT
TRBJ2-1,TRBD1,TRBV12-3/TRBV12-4,ASSGGTGFDNEQF
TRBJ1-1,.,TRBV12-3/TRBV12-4,ASSTRESTTEAF
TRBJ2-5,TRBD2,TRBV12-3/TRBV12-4,ASSSTSGGAETQY
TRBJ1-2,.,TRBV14,ASSQATTGFPAGYT
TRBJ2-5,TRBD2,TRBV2,ASSDGGGSTETQY
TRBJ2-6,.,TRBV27,ASSSLDGANVLT
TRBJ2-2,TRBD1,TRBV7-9,ASSTQTGPDTGELF
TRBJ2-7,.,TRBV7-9,ASSPEPQGKGYEQY
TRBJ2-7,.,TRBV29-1,SVENSAYEQY
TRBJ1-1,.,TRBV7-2,ASNSGLEAF
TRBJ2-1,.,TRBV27,ASSLGGAHNEQF
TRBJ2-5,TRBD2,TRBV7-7,ASSDIRWASGGSQETQY
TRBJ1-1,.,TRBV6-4,DGQGNTEAF
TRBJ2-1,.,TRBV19,ASTPGPNNEQF
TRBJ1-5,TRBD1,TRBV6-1,ATRTGGIFGNQPQH
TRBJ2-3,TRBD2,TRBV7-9,ASLLAGASTDTQY
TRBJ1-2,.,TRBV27,ASSLSEGSGYT
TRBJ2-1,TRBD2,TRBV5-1,ASSGTSGGVGEQF
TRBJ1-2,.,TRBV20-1,SARGDGGHLT
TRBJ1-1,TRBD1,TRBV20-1,SAEQGVEAF
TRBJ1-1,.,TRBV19,ASKVRADTEAF
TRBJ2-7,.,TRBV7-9,ASSHTGGGRAYEQY
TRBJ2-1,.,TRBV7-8,ASSSDLGITKQF
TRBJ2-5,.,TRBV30,AWRDRLQETQY
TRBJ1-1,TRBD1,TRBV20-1,SVPDRPNTEAF
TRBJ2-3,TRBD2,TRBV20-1,SASPGLAGMVTDTQY
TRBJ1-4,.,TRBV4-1,ASSPWEATNEKLF
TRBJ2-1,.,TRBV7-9,ASSLGNFWEQF
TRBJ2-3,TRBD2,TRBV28,ASSLSASGDTDTQY
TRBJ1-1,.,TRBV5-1,ASSLNPGSNTEAF
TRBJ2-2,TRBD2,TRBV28,ASRRLAGNTGELF
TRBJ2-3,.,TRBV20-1,SASGAGHTDTQY
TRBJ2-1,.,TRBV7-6,ASSPHAYNEQF
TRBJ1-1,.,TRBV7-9,ASSLVTLETEAF
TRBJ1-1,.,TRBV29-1,SVGGGYTEAF
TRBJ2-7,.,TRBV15,ATSSEKPDWGNYEQY
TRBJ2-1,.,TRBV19,ASSIDGGLRNEQF
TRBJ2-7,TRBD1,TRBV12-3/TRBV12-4,ASTSAQGEEQY
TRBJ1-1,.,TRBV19,ASQIGTEAF